A selection of T cell receptor beta chains follows, all from one sample in a study of CD8 T cells in Susac syndrome. From the immunoSEQ multiplex PCR reads, TCRdb called clonotypes with MiXCR, one entry per CDR3 protein. In the table there are about 430,000 distinct CDR3 sequences, about 85% of which are singletons. Sequencing was performed on CD8+ T cells from PBMCs. Receptors originate from a human donor with multiple sclerosis. Both conserved end residues are part of each CDR3. D genes are given only for firm matches. For some rows the clone size is stated as once, few or many, or as a class when expanded; others skip it.

J: TRBJ2-2; D: NA; V: TRBV28; size: NA; CDR3: CASSPRDHNTGELFF; DNA: TGTGCCAGCAGTCCCCGGGACCATAACACCGGGGAGCTGTTTTTT
J: TRBJ2-7; D: NA; V: TRBV12-3/TRBV12-4; size: once; CDR3: CASSLTAGDTYEQYF; DNA: TGTGCCAGCAGTTTAACTGCAGGGGATACCTACGAGCAGTACTTC
J: TRBJ2-3; D: NA; V: TRBV29-1; size: NA; CDR3: CSVEPVGALDTQYF; DNA: TGCAGCGTTGAACCCGTGGGGGCATTAGATACGCAGTATTTT
J: TRBJ2-7; D: NA; V: TRBV14; size: NA; CDR3: CASSWESLDEQYF; DNA: TGTGCCAGCAGCTGGGAGTCCCTCGACGAGCAGTACTTC
J: TRBJ1-1; D: NA; V: TRBV7-2; size: NA; CDR3: CASSFPETEAFF; DNA: TGTGCCAGCAGCTTTCCCGAGACTGAAGCTTTCTTT
J: TRBJ1-4; D: NA; V: TRBV12-3/TRBV12-4; size: NA; CDR3: CASSLAGRGFNEKLFF; DNA: TGTGCCAGCAGTTTAGCGGGCCGGGGGTTTAATGAAAAACTGTTTTTT
J: TRBJ2-5; D: TRBD2; V: TRBV30; size: NA; CDR3: CAWTGGRGKETQYF; DNA: TGTGCCTGGACGGGAGGGCGAGGGAAAGAGACCCAGTACTTC
J: TRBJ2-1; D: TRBD2; V: TRBV7-9; size: NA; CDR3: CASSPKGGRVRSYEQFF; DNA: TGTGCCAGCAGCCCAAAGGGCGGGAGGGTCAGGAGCTATGAGCAGTTCTTC
J: TRBJ2-7; D: NA; V: TRBV5-4; size: NA; CDR3: CASSFLGNEQCF; DNA: TGTGCCAGCAGCTTTTTGGGCAACGAGCAGTGCTTC
J: TRBJ2-7; D: NA; V: TRBV7-6; size: NA; CDR3: CASSYRGFYEQYF; DNA: TGTGCCAGCAGCTATAGGGGTTTCTACGAGCAGTACTTC
J: TRBJ1-2; D: TRBD1; V: TRBV29-1; size: NA; CDR3: CSVAGGTGVIYGYTF; DNA: TGCAGCGTGGCGGGGGGCACAGGGGTCATCTATGGCTACACCTTC
J: TRBJ1-5; D: TRBD1; V: TRBV27; size: NA; CDR3: CASSTSTGDQPQHF; DNA: TGTGCCAGCAGTACATCGACAGGGGACCAGCCCCAGCATTTT
J: TRBJ1-2; D: NA; V: TRBV5-1; size: NA; CDR3: CASSLRSVNGNGYTF; DNA: TGCGCCAGCAGCTTGAGGTCGGTTAATGGAAATGGCTACACCTTC
J: TRBJ1-1; D: NA; V: TRBV27; size: NA; CDR3: CASSLNLWADVSEAFF; DNA: TGTGCCAGCAGTTTGAATTTGTGGGCCGACGTCTCTGAAGCTTTCTTT
J: TRBJ1-4; D: NA; V: TRBV7-9; size: NA; CDR3: CASSLLSGTNEKLFF; DNA: TGTGCCAGCAGCTTATTGTCAGGAACTAATGAAAAACTGTTTTTT
J: TRBJ1-2; D: NA; V: TRBV7-6; size: NA; CDR3: CASSLDNTNYGYTF; DNA: TGTGCCAGCAGTCTCGACAACACTAACTATGGCTACACCTTC
J: TRBJ2-7; D: TRBD1; V: TRBV5-4; size: NA; CDR3: CASSFGTGEIYEQYF; DNA: TGTGCCAGCAGCTTCGGGACAGGGGAGATCTACGAGCAGTACTTC
J: TRBJ1-5; D: NA; V: TRBV27; size: NA; CDR3: CASSSGTEWGNQPQHF; DNA: TGTGCCAGCAGCTCAGGGACGGAATGGGGCAATCAGCCCCAGCATTTT
J: TRBJ1-2; D: NA; V: TRBV4-1; size: NA; CDR3: CASSQDEGGSGYTF; DNA: TGCGCCAGCAGCCAAGACGAGGGGGGTAGTGGCTACACCTTC
J: TRBJ2-1; D: NA; V: TRBV28; size: few; CDR3: CASSFGSEQFF; DNA: TGTGCCAGCAGTTTTGGGAGTGAGCAGTTCTTC
J: TRBJ2-5; D: TRBD2; V: TRBV6-2/TRBV6-3; size: few; CDR3: CASSYSAGVEPETQYF; DNA: TGTGCCAGCAGTTACTCGGCGGGGGTGGAGCCGGAGACCCAGTACTTC
J: TRBJ1-5; D: NA; V: TRBV30; size: NA; CDR3: CAWSEAGVQPQHF; DNA: TGTGCCTGGAGTGAGGCAGGGGTACAGCCCCAGCATTTT
J: TRBJ1-1; D: NA; V: TRBV11-2; size: NA; CDR3: CASSKWKALEAFF; DNA: TGTGCCAGCAGCAAGTGGAAGGCCCTTGAAGCTTTCTTT
J: TRBJ2-7; D: NA; V: TRBV6-1; size: few; CDR3: CASSGGNLPTYEQYF; DNA: TGTGCCAGCAGTGGAGGAAACCTTCCGACCTACGAGCAGTACTTC
J: TRBJ1-1; D: NA; V: TRBV4-1; size: NA; CDR3: CASSQEKGAEAFF; DNA: TGCGCCAGCAGCCAAGAGAAGGGGGCTGAAGCTTTCTTT
J: TRBJ2-3; D: TRBD2; V: TRBV5-6; size: NA; CDR3: CASSGLAESSSTDTQYF; DNA: TGTGCCAGCAGCGGACTAGCGGAGTCTTCTAGCACAGATACGCAGTATTTT
J: TRBJ2-1; D: TRBD2; V: TRBV27; size: NA; CDR3: CASSLVGTREQFF; DNA: TGTGCCAGCAGTTTAGTCGGGACTAGAGAGCAGTTCTTC
J: TRBJ2-7; D: NA; V: TRBV28; size: NA; CDR3: CASKGAAYEQYF; DNA: TGTGCCAGCAAGGGCGCCGCCTACGAGCAGTACTTC
J: TRBJ1-1; D: NA; V: TRBV6-5; size: NA; CDR3: CASSYFVYGQYTEAFF; DNA: TGTGCCAGCAGTTACTTCGTATATGGACAATACACTGAAGCTTTCTTT
J: TRBJ2-5; D: TRBD1; V: TRBV5-1; size: NA; CDR3: CASSFRDRASETQYF; DNA: TGCGCCAGCAGCTTCCGGGACAGGGCGTCAGAGACCCAGTACTTC
J: TRBJ1-1; D: NA; V: TRBV30; size: NA; CDR3: CAWSVGRGTEAFF; DNA: TGTGCCTGGAGTGTGGGGCGGGGCACTGAAGCTTTCTTT
J: TRBJ2-2; D: NA; V: TRBV24-1; size: few; CDR3: CATVGVMNTGELFF; DNA: TGTGCCACCGTAGGAGTCATGAACACTGGGGAGCTGTTTTTT
J: TRBJ2-1; D: NA; V: TRBV20-1; size: NA; CDR3: CSATSNEQFF; DNA: TGCAGTGCTACCTCCAATGAGCAGTTCTTC
J: TRBJ2-1; D: NA; V: TRBV3-1; size: few; CDR3: CASSLEAAYNEQFF; DNA: TGTGCCAGCAGTTTAGAGGCAGCATACAATGAGCAGTTCTTC
J: TRBJ2-5; D: NA; V: TRBV7-9; size: NA; CDR3: CASSPPTPTVQETQYF; DNA: TGTGCCAGCAGCCCCCCCACCCCGACAGTCCAAGAGACCCAGTACTTC
J: TRBJ2-3; D: TRBD1; V: TRBV12-3/TRBV12-4; size: NA; CDR3: CASSRRDRGEDTQYF; DNA: TGTGCCAGCAGCCGCCGGGACAGGGGGGAAGATACGCAGTATTTT
J: TRBJ2-1; D: TRBD1; V: TRBV2; size: NA; CDR3: CASSTGQGIDEQFF; DNA: TGTGCCAGCAGTACGGGACAGGGGATCGATGAGCAGTTCTTC
J: TRBJ1-4; D: TRBD1; V: TRBV4-1; size: NA; CDR3: CASSHVLRDRDEKLFF; DNA: TGCGCCAGCAGCCATGTCCTCCGGGACAGGGATGAAAAACTGTTTTTT
J: TRBJ2-7; D: NA; V: TRBV2; size: NA; CDR3: CASSEDNPPYEQYF; DNA: TGTGCCAGCAGTGAAGATAACCCTCCCTACGAGCAGTACTTC
J: TRBJ1-2; D: TRBD1; V: TRBV12-3/TRBV12-4; size: NA; CDR3: CASSLDHRQGWDGYTF; DNA: TGTGCCAGCAGTTTAGATCACCGACAGGGGTGGGATGGCTACACCTTC
J: TRBJ2-1; D: TRBD2; V: TRBV9; size: NA; CDR3: CASSVGLAGVDYYNEQFF; DNA: TGTGCCAGCAGCGTAGGGCTAGCGGGGGTAGACTACTACAATGAGCAGTTCTTC
J: TRBJ2-1; D: NA; V: TRBV7-6; size: NA; CDR3: CASSRGTAYEGEQFF; DNA: TGTGCCAGCAGTAGAGGGACCGCCTACGAGGGGGAGCAGTTCTTC
J: TRBJ2-2; D: TRBD2; V: TRBV19; size: NA; CDR3: CASSIGGDTGELFF; DNA: TGTGCCAGTAGTATCGGGGGGGACACCGGGGAGCTGTTTTTT
J: TRBJ1-1; D: NA; V: TRBV20-1; size: NA; CDR3: CSARDRARDTEAFF; DNA: TGCAGTGCTAGAGATCGGGCCAGGGACACTGAAGCTTTCTTT
J: TRBJ1-2; D: NA; V: TRBV2; size: NA; CDR3: CASSEAGGSYGYTF; DNA: TGTGCCAGCAGTGAAGCGGGGGGGTCCTATGGCTACACCTTC
J: TRBJ2-7; D: NA; V: TRBV4-1; size: NA; CDR3: CASSQDPHSYEQYF; DNA: TGCGCCAGCAGCCAAGATCCCCACAGCTACGAGCAGTACTTC
J: TRBJ2-1; D: NA; V: TRBV2; size: NA; CDR3: CASSRPGLPSSYNEQFF; DNA: TGTGCCAGCAGTCGCCCGGGACTCCCGAGCTCCTACAATGAGCAGTTCTTC
J: TRBJ1-1; D: NA; V: TRBV5-1; size: NA; CDR3: CASSPREGQVEAFF; DNA: TGCGCCAGCAGCCCCCGGGAAGGGCAGGTTGAAGCTTTCTTT
J: TRBJ2-2; D: TRBD2; V: TRBV3-1; size: NA; CDR3: CASSGTSGTGTGELFF; DNA: TGTGCCAGCAGCGGTACTAGCGGGACGGGGACCGGGGAGCTGTTTTTT
J: TRBJ1-6; D: TRBD1; V: TRBV3-1; size: NA; CDR3: CASSRGRGNSPLHF; DNA: TGTGCCAGCAGCCGGGGCAGGGGGAATTCACCCCTCCACTTT
J: TRBJ2-7; D: NA; V: TRBV4-1; size: few; CDR3: CASSQGDSSYEQYF; DNA: TGCGCCAGCAGCCAAGGCGACAGTTCCTACGAGCAGTACTTC
J: TRBJ2-7; D: NA; V: TRBV11-2; size: NA; CDR3: CASSQRQATYEQYF; DNA: TGTGCCAGCAGCCAGAGACAGGCCACCTACGAGCAGTACTTC
J: TRBJ1-2; D: NA; V: TRBV30; size: NA; CDR3: CALSSVRHGYTF; DNA: TGTGCCTTATCGAGCGTGCGGCATGGCTACACCTTC
J: TRBJ2-7; D: TRBD2; V: TRBV20-1; size: NA; CDR3: CSARGSVAGPPEQYF; DNA: TGCAGTGCTAGAGGGTCGGTAGCGGGGCCCCCCGAGCAGTACTTC
J: TRBJ1-1; D: NA; V: TRBV6-5; size: NA; CDR3: CASKGLEGAEAFF; DNA: TGTGCCAGCAAAGGGCTCGAGGGGGCTGAAGCTTTCTTT
J: TRBJ1-1; D: NA; V: TRBV7-3; size: NA; CDR3: CASSPKRTGRGEAFF; DNA: TGTGCCAGCAGCCCCAAACGAACAGGGAGAGGTGAAGCTTTCTTT
J: TRBJ2-7; D: NA; V: TRBV27; size: NA; CDR3: CASAPGGGAGNEQYF; DNA: TGTGCCAGCGCCCCCGGCGGAGGGGCGGGGAACGAGCAGTACTTC
J: TRBJ2-7; D: NA; V: TRBV27; size: NA; CDR3: CASSSRGSFPYEQYF; DNA: TGTGCCAGCTCCTCCCGTGGGTCCTTCCCCTACGAGCAGTACTTC
J: TRBJ1-2; D: NA; V: TRBV6-1; size: few; CDR3: CASSPSKGVGASIIWGYTF; DNA: TGTGCCAGCAGTCCATCGAAGGGGGTCGGGGCGTCTATAATTTGGGGCTACACCTTC